The T cell receptor beta chain described here comes from a study of T cells in Graves' hyperthyroidism and ophthalmopathy (dated by TCRdb to about 2019). Turning to the overall study: Peripheral blood was sampled at the time of initial diagnosis, prior to any treatment. Prospective prediction of ophthalmopathy was tested in an independent validation cohort consisting of roughly 19 hyperthyroidism patients and approximately 16 patients who later progressed to ophthalmopathy. In addition, the study compared T-cell repertoires in thyroid tissue and in blood from roughly 6 Graves' hyperthyroidism patients. The paper describes TCR Vbeta CDR3 sequencing of 135 peripheral blood samples, made up of roughly 40 ophthalmopathy patients, roughly 72 hyperthyroidism patients and 17 progressor patients. After sampling, hyperthyroidism patients received methimazole starting at 30 mg daily, and ophthalmopathy patients received high-dose intravenous methylprednisolone. TCR V-J signatures able to tell the groups apart were searched for in a discovery cohort of 95 to 100 patients, of whom over 40 had Graves' ophthalmopathy and some 60 had stable Graves' hyperthyroidism. The approximately 95 discovery patients were divided at random into training and test sets in a 7:3 ratio. General findings and caveats noted by the study authors: No statistical method was used to fix the sample size in advance, and group allocation was not hidden from the investigators. A model built on a 13 V-J signature distinguished ophthalmopathy from stable hyperthyroidism, reaching roughly 88% sensitivity and around 81% specificity in cross-validation and 80%/75% in testing. In validation, progression to ophthalmopathy was predicted by the model with about 70% sensitivity and around 76% specificity, a median of about 6.8 months before onset. Most expanded thyroid clonotypes (frequency above 0.001) were also found in blood, which suggests that blood repertoires may mirror thyroid immune responses.

The CDR3 sequence holds 14 residues, the cysteine and phenylalanine included. CDR3 DNA is the only sequence kept; it has 42 bases, read in frame from the first base. The CDR1 and CDR2 encoded by the germline V gene are WSHSY and SAAADI. V and J are trimmed by 7 bases and 3 bases, and the gene matches miss 5 bases of the junction. A patient counted as having stable Graves' hyperthyroidism if no progression to ophthalmopathy occurred over 18 months of follow-up. Hyperthyroidism patients were aged 18 to 65 years and newly diagnosed, with disease duration of less than 2 months. The study excluded patients with uncontrolled infections, other autoimmune diseases, pregnancy or lactation. Diagnoses were established on the basis of clinical symptoms, serum thyroxine and TRAb, thyroid ultrasound, and orbital computed tomography. PBMCs were isolated from approximately 10 ml of fresh peripheral blood by Ficoll-Paque density gradient centrifugation. Total RNA was extracted with Trizol reagent, and quality was checked on an Agilent 2100 Bioanalyzer.

This clonotype has a handful of counts. Its antigen is still unknown. The record has no base qualities; no much larger clone is one base away. TCR beta CDR3 regions were amplified from RNA transcripts. A first-round RT-PCR of the TCR CDR3 used the HTBI primer set with the Qiagen OneStep RT-PCR kit. A second multiplex PCR round built the libraries, followed by size selection and purification. Paired-end sequencing of the libraries was performed with 100 bp reads on an Illumina HiSeq2000. The paper's data handling went like this. Raw data were processed with SOAPnuke, discarding reads with adapters, uncalled bases, mean Phred below 15, or no exact constant-primer or identifier match. COPE v1.2.5 was used to merge high-quality paired reads, and clonotypes were defined as unique nucleotide sequences. MiTCR v1.1 was used to align the clonotypes against IMGT TRBV, TRBD and TRBJ reference segments. Analysis was restricted to V-J combinations with a frequency above 0.0001, which covered 99.2% of repertoires. A TCS score was defined as the ratio of F50 (clonal expansion) to E x V (chaos), with BLOSUM62-based TCRdist applied between CDR3 peptides within each V-J. Welch's t-statistics and random forest reduced some 510 V-J features to roughly 13, which were used in a naive Bayes classifier (R e1071). Using fastp at Q25 and MiXCR, TCRdb reprocessed the public reads and kept productive beta chains. One record per CDR3 amino acid sequence lists the most common genes and DNA. The V and J calls were not made by the authors but by TCRdb's processing. Recorded for this sample are hundreds of thousands of distinct CDR3 sequences; around 13% of them occurred a single time. Together, the top ten hold about 15% of the sample.

The sample was blood. The V gene is TRBV10-2 and the J gene is TRBJ1-5; 8 bases in between match TRBD1. This TCR was recovered from a woman aged 40 to 50 with Graves' hyperthyroidism. The DNA is TGCGCCAGCACCGAGACAGGGGACAATCAGCCCCAGCATTTT. Translated, this gives CASTETGDNQPQHF.